This T cell receptor (beta chain) was identified in a study of cytomegalovirus exposure and HLA in healthy donors. CDR3 size: 15 residues. Use of 60 Vbeta and 13 Jbeta primers characterized the PCR. Generated by immunoSEQ multiplex PCR, the TCRdb table keeps only in-frame clones and is missing some. The sample carries about 98,000 clones, 69% recorded once. The chain carries TRBV21-1 and TRBJ2-3; the table gives TRBD2 as D, unverified against the DNA. TRBV21-1 has pseudogene status. Sequencing used PBMCs. The TCR sequence derives from a female donor in good health and CMV-seronegative. The CDR3 bases are TGTGCCAGCAGCAAAATGGCGGGGGGCGCAGATACGCAGTATTTT. Its translation: CASSKMAGGADTQYF.